The 12 T cell receptor beta chains given below trace back to one sample, sequenced in a study of Graves' ophthalmopathy and Graves' hyperthyroidism. RNA served as the template for amplifying TCR beta CDR3 regions. Investigators did first-round RT-PCR with HTBI primers, then second-round multiplex PCR. One entry per CDR3 protein, called by TCRdb with MiXCR from the multiplex PCR reads. This sample has 170,000 or so distinct CDR3 sequences, with over 35% found just once. Sequenced material: peripheral blood. Receptors were obtained from a middle-aged woman with Graves' ophthalmopathy.

In this sample, this clonotype turned up many times. This chain connects TRBV6-2 or TRBV6-3 to TRBJ2-7, with TRBD2 matching over 9 bases. This CDR3 region has 15 residues. The J segment lost 3 bases and the V segment lost 8 bases, leaving 11 bases of the junction unmatched. Germline values: CDR1 MNHEY, CDR2 SVGEGT. The CDR3 nucleotides are TGTGCCAGCTCCCGGGGGCTAGCGGGGAACTACGAGCAGTACTTC. This translates into CASSRGLAGNYEQYF.

This clonotype appeared many times. This sequence joins TRBV4-1 and TRBJ1-1; TRBD1 might be the D (6 bases). Looked up from germline, CDR1 is MGHRA and CDR2 is YSYEKL. V lost 0 bases and J 4 bases, leaving 12 bases between the germline ends. CDR3 length: 15 amino acids. CDR3: CASSQDPQGGTEAFF. CDR3 bases: TGCGCCAGCAGCCAAGATCCACAGGGTGGCACTGAAGCTTTCTTT.

This chain joins TRBV27 and TRBJ2-3, with a tentative D call TRBD2 (6 bases). Germline CDR1 MNHEY, CDR2 SMNVEV (reference sequence). This CDR3 has 16 amino acids. The V gene lost 5 bases and the J gene lost 3 bases, with 18 bases spanning the gap. CDR3 nucleotides: TGTGCCAGCAGTCCGTTGTGGGAGGATCGAACAGATACGCAGTATTTT. It codes for CASSPLWEDRTDTQYF.

This clonotype was picked up many times. The genes are TRBV20-1 and TRBJ1-2; D gene ambiguous. V was shortened by 4 bases and J by 7 bases, with 7 bases between the two germline ends. Germline values: CDR1 DFQATT, CDR2 SNEGSKA (reference sequence). The CDR3 sequence is 10 residues long. This CDR3 reads CSAIGGGYTF. The CDR3 coding sequence is TGCAGTGCTATAGGTGGTGGCTACACCTTC.

The chain has TRBV2 and TRBJ2-5; the D is unclear. This CDR3 has 12 amino acids. Germline V gene data show CDR1 as SNHLY and CDR2 as FYNNEI. Trimming shortened V by 0 bases and J by 7 bases, and 6 bases separated the two germline ends. As DNA, the CDR3 is TGTGCCAGCAGTGAAGCGCAGCGGACCCAGTACTTC. Protein product: CASSEAQRTQYF.

This clonotype has at least ten counts. The CDR3 is CASSSQGIDGYTF. DNA of the CDR3: TGTGCCAGCAGCTCTCAGGGGATTGATGGCTACACCTTC. This sequence joins TRBV11-2 and TRBJ1-2; a weak D match, TRBD1 (6 bases). The CDR3 runs 13 residues. Germline V gene sequence: CDR1 SGHAT, CDR2 FQNNGV. V lost 4 bases to trimming and J lost 6 bases, with 12 bases between them.

This clonotype was found once. V gene TRBV28 combines with J gene TRBJ2-7; 8 positions match TRBD1. Germline V CDR1 and CDR2: MDHEN, SYDVKM. V gave up 5 bases and J gave up 5 bases; unmatched junction bases: 8. CDR3 length: 14 amino acids. CDR3 region: CASSPKIQGDEQYF. Written as DNA, the CDR3 is TGTGCCAGCAGTCCAAAGATACAGGGGGACGAGCAGTACTTC.

This clonotype was recorded at least ten times. The genes are TRBV6-5 and TRBJ2-3; D may match TRBD1 or TRBD2 (5 bases each). Germline CDR1 and CDR2: MNHEY and SVGAGI. The length of the CDR3 is 15 residues. Trimming pared 4 bases from V and 4 bases from J, leaving 15 bases between. CDR3 nucleotides: TGTGCCAGCAGTTGGGGACCCCGCCTCCCAGATACGCAGTATTTT. Translation: CASSWGPRLPDTQYF.

This clonotype has at least ten counts. The CDR3 nucleotides are TGTGCCAGCAGTGCTCGGGACTCCTCCTACGAGCAGTACTTC. It is translated as CASSARDSSYEQYF. V gene TRBV2 combines with J gene TRBJ2-7, with D tentatively TRBD2 (6 bases). From germline, CDR1 is SNHLY and CDR2 FYNNEI. CDR3 length: 14 amino acids. V was trimmed by 4 bases and J by 0 bases, leaving 10 bases between them.

This clonotype was recorded many times. The chain combines TRBV20-1 with TRBJ2-6; 7 bases match TRBD1. Germline V gives CDR1 DFQATT, CDR2 SNEGSKA (reference sequence). This CDR3 has 15 amino acids. V gave up 6 bases and J gave up 0 bases; unmatched junction bases: 5. The CDR3, as DNA: TGCAGTGCGCCCAGACAGGGCTCTGGGGCCAACGTCCTGACTTTC. As protein: CSAPRQGSGANVLTF.

This clonotype appeared many times. The chain couples TRBV6-1 to TRBJ1-1; 10 nucleotides agree with TRBD1. The trim removed 3 bases at V and 5 bases at J, leaving 3 bases unmatched. From germline, CDR1 is MNHNS and CDR2 SASEGT. This CDR3 has 14 amino acids. CDR3 sequence: CASSDGTGATEAFF. The CDR3 DNA sequence: TGTGCCAGCAGTGATGGGACAGGGGCGACTGAAGCTTTCTTT.

This clonotype was recorded many times. This rearrangement joins TRBV2 to TRBJ1-2, with D possibly TRBD1 on 6 matching bases. Trimming removed 6 bases from V and 2 bases from J, with 7 bases in between. Germline V gene sequence: CDR1 SNHLY, CDR2 FYNNEI. CDR3 length: 12 residues. CDR3 in amino acids: CASRTGNYGYTF. In DNA form, the CDR3 reads TGTGCCAGCAGGACAGGAAACTATGGCTACACCTTC.